Detailed here is one T cell receptor (beta chain). Antigen unknown. The sample belongs to a study of T cell responses to AZD1222 COVID-19 vaccine. Study-wide results and limits: Possibly, clonal diversity was underestimated; donors were largely white British and included more females. Vaccination with two AZD1222 doses was followed by a rise in Spike-specific TCR breadth and depth.

V dropped 2 bases and J dropped 5; count of bases not matched to a gene: 8. CDR3 length: 15 residues. Germline V gene data show CDR1 as MDHEN and CDR2 as SYDVKM. The repertoire was sequenced with immunoSEQ multiplex PCR; TCRdb's copy has only in-frame clones and lacks some. In the table there are 95,000 to 150,000 clones, roughly nine tenths of which are singletons. The receptor's source is an adult in good health. The specimen was peripheral blood, collected on day 0 of AZD1222 vaccination. This chain joins TRBV28 and TRBJ1-2; 7 bases map to TRBD1. CDR3 sequence (DNA): TGTGCCAGCAGTTTAACGACAGGGATCCAATATGGCTACACCTTC. Translation: CASSLTTGIQYGYTF.